What follows are 10 T cell receptor beta chains derived from one specimen sequenced in a study of technical replicates of blood from several donors. The table came from immunoSEQ multiplex PCR; TCRdb's copy has only in-frame clones and leaves some out. The sample has more than 75,000 clones; around 93% are singletons. Specimen: T cells isolated from PBMCs. The origin of the receptors is a human donor in good health.

The genes are TRBV28 and TRBJ1-4; TRBD1 aligns across 7 bases. This CDR3 has 15 residues. Per germline, CDR1 MDHEN and CDR2 SYDVKM. V shed 7 bases and J 3 bases; nucleotides not matched to a gene: 8. CDR3 nucleotide sequence: TGTGCCAGCATTCTAACAGGGGCCTCTAATGAAAAACTGTTTTTT. Translation gives CASILTGASNEKLFF.

The V gene is TRBV9, the J gene TRBJ2-3; no definite D call. The ends were cut back, 3 bases at V and 6 bases at J, with 11 bases in the middle. The CDR3 consists of 13 residues. The V gene's germline CDR1 is SGDLS and CDR2 YYNGEE. The CDR3 nucleotides read TGTGCCAGCAGCGGGGTCCTTAGCGATACGCAGTATTTT. It translates to CASSGVLSDTQYF.

J is TRBJ1-2 and V is TRBV4-1; D unclear. The V and J ends lost 2 bases and 2 bases respectively, with 21 bases between them. The CDR3 contains 18 residues. Per germline, CDR1 MGHRA and CDR2 YSYEKL. DNA for the CDR3: TGCGCCAGCAGCCAATTCCGGCGGAGGGAAGTTAACAACTATGGCTACACCTTC. Amino acid sequence: CASSQFRRREVNNYGYTF.

This clone was detected once. This chain joins TRBV29-1 and TRBJ1-5; 10 nucleotides line up with TRBD1. The J segment lost 5 bases and the V segment lost 6 bases, leaving 10 bases of the junction unmatched. Germline V gene lookup returns CDR1 SQVTM and CDR2 ANQGSEA. The CDR3 consists of 15 residues. This chain's CDR3 is CSVAGGTGVHQPQHF. The CDR3 DNA follows: TGCAGCGTCGCCGGCGGGACAGGGGTCCATCAGCCCCAGCATTTT.

The V gene is TRBV5-1, the J gene TRBJ1-1; 7 bases match TRBD1. The CDR3 is made up of 15 amino acids. Trimming at V came to 4 bases and at J to 0 bases, leaving 6 bases not matched to a gene. Germline loops: CDR1 SGHRS, CDR2 YFSETQ. In DNA, the CDR3 is TGCGCCAGCAGCCGGGGACAGCTGTTGAACACTGAAGCTTTCTTT. Encoded protein: CASSRGQLLNTEAFF.

The gene calls are TRBV4-1 and TRBJ1-2; 7 bases agree with TRBD1. Looked up from germline, CDR1 is MGHRA and CDR2 is YSYEKL. With V trimmed by 0 bases and J by 4 bases, 5 bases remained unmatched. The CDR3 is made up of 15 amino acids. This CDR3 is CASSQDHGTVYGYTF. Written as DNA, the CDR3 is TGCGCCAGCAGCCAAGATCATGGGACAGTCTATGGCTACACCTTC.

The rearrangement joins TRBV30 to TRBJ2-1; 7 nucleotides line up with TRBD1. This CDR3 comprises 15 residues. J lost 5 bases, V lost 5 bases, and 12 bases had no gene match. Per the germline V gene, CDR1 is GTSNPN and CDR2 is SVGIG (reference sequence). CDR3 DNA sequence: TGTGCCTGGTACCTCTCGGGGACAGAGGACAATGAGCAGTTCTTC. It specifies CAWYLSGTEDNEQFF.

This chain links TRBV7-9 with TRBJ2-7; 9 bases line up with TRBD2. J was trimmed by 7 bases and V by 5 bases; bases with no gene match: 15. This CDR3 has 16 residues. Per germline, CDR1 SEHNR and CDR2 FQNEAQ (reference sequence). The CDR3 reads CASSPRTSADLREQYF. CDR3 bases: TGTGCCAGCAGCCCAAGGACTAGCGCCGATCTACGAGAGCAGTACTTC.

The genes are TRBV10-1 and TRBJ2-7; 7 nucleotides line up with TRBD1. This CDR3 has 15 amino acids. V lost 6 bases, J lost 0 bases, and 8 bases stayed unmatched. The germline CDR1 and CDR2 sequences are WNHNN and SYGVQD (reference sequence). CDR3 DNA: TGCGCCAGCAGAAAATACCGGGACAGCTCCTACGAGCAGTACTTC. It translates to CASRKYRDSSYEQYF.

The chain has TRBV18 and TRBJ2-5; 11 nucleotides align to TRBD1. With V trimmed by 2 bases and J by 5 bases, 4 bases remained unmatched. The CDR3 length is 15 residues. The germline CDR1 and CDR2 sequences are KGHSH and LQKENI. The CDR3 coding sequence is TGTGCCAGCTCACCAGGACAGGGGGCGAAGGAGACCCAGTACTTC. Translated: CASSPGQGAKETQYF.